The 16 T cell receptor beta chains below all came from one sample that was sequenced in a study of identical twins. TCRdb itself ran the 5' RACE reads through MiXCR, one entry per CDR3 protein. In the table there are some 440,000 distinct CDR3 sequences, around 24% of which are singletons. These same records also appear under a second study, on T cells expressing NK-cell markers.

The sample comprised CD4+ T cells sorted from blood. These receptors were taken from a woman between 18 and 29 years old in good health.

This chain connects TRBV5-1 to TRBJ2-7; 11 bases fit TRBD2. Germline lookup yields CDR1 SGHRS and CDR2 YFSETQ. The V gene end was trimmed by 0 bases and the J gene end by 2 bases; junction bases not matched to a gene: 7. The CDR3 loop spans 17 amino acids. The CDR3 nucleotides read TGCGCCAGCAGCTTGGCCAGTACTAGCGGGAGTCCCTACGAGCAGTACTTC. Protein: CASSLASTSGSPYEQYF.

The chain links TRBV15 to TRBJ2-7; no firm D call. The germline V gene encodes CDR1 LNHNV and CDR2 YYDKDF (reference sequence). The CDR3 has 14 amino acids. The V and J ends lost 0 bases and 3 bases respectively, with 9 bases between them. The CDR3 DNA reads TGTGCCACCAGCAGAGAAGGTAACAGCTACGAGCAGTACTTC. Protein product: CATSREGNSYEQYF. The full variable domain, completed using reference TRBV15 and TRBJ2-7, is DAMVIQNPRYQVTQFGKPVTLSCSQTLNHNVMYWYQQKSSQAPKLLFHYYDKDFNNEADTPDNFQSRRPNTSFCFLDIRSPGLGDTAMYLCATSREGNSYEQYFGPGTRLTVT.

Ten or more counts support this clonotype. J is TRBJ1-3 and V is TRBV6-1; D unresolved. This CDR3 comprises 14 residues. From germline, CDR1 is MNHNS and CDR2 SASEGT. Trimming stripped 6 bases from V and 4 bases from J, with 13 bases between. CDR3 DNA sequence: TGTGCCAGCAGCCCCCCGGGAAGAGGAAACACCATATATTTT. Protein: CASSPPGRGNTIYF.

There are a few counts of this clonotype. The chain joins TRBV20-1 to TRBJ2-3; D unclear. CDR1 is DFQATT and CDR2 is SNEGSKA in the germline V gene (reference sequence). CDR3 length: 14 amino acids. The CDR3 is CSFLNPSATDTQYF. The CDR3, as DNA: TGCAGCTTTCTTAACCCCTCTGCCACAGATACGCAGTATTTT.

The J gene is TRBJ2-5, the V gene TRBV7-3; 9 bases agree with TRBD2. The V gene's germline CDR1 is SGHTA and CDR2 FQGTGA. V shed 1 base, J shed 1 base, and the junction held 4 bases outside the gene matches. The CDR3 contains 16 residues. The CDR3 loop is CASSLSSSGAQETQYF. The CDR3 DNA follows: TGTGCCAGCAGCTTAAGCTCTAGCGGGGCCCAAGAGACCCAGTACTTC. The variable domain in full, completed from reference TRBV7-3 and TRBJ2-5, reads GAGVSQTPSNKVTEKGKYVELRCDPISGHTALYWYRQSLGQGPEFLIYFQGTGAADDSGLPNDRFFAVRPEGSVSTLKIQRTERGDSAVYLCASSLSSSGAQETQYFGPGTRLLVL.

The CDR3 region has the DNA TGCGCCAGCAGCAAACTGTCCCCGGGACTAGCGGGGGGAAGAGAGACCCAGTACTTC. Its translation is CASSKLSPGLAGGRETQYF. The chain has TRBV4-1 and TRBJ2-5; 15 bases map to TRBD2. V shed 5 bases, J shed 4 bases, and the junction held 14 bases outside the gene matches. CDR1 and CDR2 (germline): MGHRA, YSYEKL. The CDR3 covers 19 residues.

This clonotype occurred a few times. The chain combines TRBV3-1 with TRBJ2-1, with a possible D match to TRBD2 (5 bases). This CDR3 region has 14 residues. CDR1 is LGHDT, CDR2 YNNKEL, per germline (reference sequence). V was pared by 3 bases and J by 7 bases, with 13 bases between. The CDR3, as DNA: TGTGCCAGCAGCCATAACGACTATCCGAATGAGCAGTTCTTC. It encodes CASSHNDYPNEQFF.

The chain recombines TRBV20-1 with TRBJ1-2; 11 bases are shared with TRBD1. V lost 0 bases to trimming and J lost 6 bases; unmatched junction nucleotides: 12. CDR3 length equals 17 residues. Germline lookup yields CDR1 DFQATT and CDR2 SNEGSKA (reference sequence). The DNA for the CDR3 is TGCAGTGCTAGAGATCCCCTCAGGACAGGGGGCCTCGATGGCTACACCTTC. Protein sequence: CSARDPLRTGGLDGYTF.

V gene TRBV5-1 combines with J gene TRBJ2-2; the match to TRBD2 covers 9 bases. This CDR3 has 14 amino acids. The junction had 0 bases not matched to a gene; V was cut back by 2 bases and J by 4 bases. The germline gives CDR1 SGHRS, CDR2 YFSETQ. The CDR3 nucleotides read TGCGCCAGCAGCTTTAGCGGGAGCACCGGGGAGCTGTTTTTT. Protein sequence: CASSFSGSTGELFF.

This clonotype occurred a few times. This sequence joins TRBV7-2 and TRBJ1-1; tentatively, D is TRBD1 (6 bases). The germline CDR1 and CDR2 sequences are SGHTA and FQGNSA. V lost 0 bases, J lost 0 bases, and 8 bases lay in between. This CDR3 region has 15 residues. CDR3: CASSLATGLNTEAFF. The CDR3 coding sequence is TGTGCCAGCAGCTTAGCTACAGGGTTGAACACTGAAGCTTTCTTT.

This chain's CDR3 is CSGAPGLAGSYNEQFF. CDR3 in DNA: TGCAGTGGGGCTCCTGGACTAGCGGGCTCCTACAATGAGCAGTTCTTC. V and J are TRBV20-1 and TRBJ2-1, with 11 bases fitting TRBD2. Germline CDR1 DFQATT, CDR2 SNEGSKA (reference sequence). J gave up 0 bases and V 7 bases, and 8 bases lay outside the gene matches. CDR3 length equals 16 residues.

This clonotype was detected only a few times. The V gene is TRBV7-9, the J gene TRBJ1-4; no reliable D call. The CDR3 is 15 amino acids. Trimming took 3 bases from V and 4 from J, leaving 12 bases between them. CDR1 is SEHNR, CDR2 FQNEAQ, per germline (reference sequence). The CDR3 is CASSLRSGINEKLFF. In nucleotides, the CDR3 is TGTGCCAGCAGCTTGCGATCGGGTATTAATGAAAAACTGTTTTTT. The full variable domain, its missing parts supplied by reference TRBV7-9 and TRBJ1-4, is DTGVSQNPRHKITKRGQNVTFRCDPISEHNRLYWYRQTLGQGPEFLTYFQNEAQLEKSRLLSDRFSAERPKGSFSTLEIQRTEQGDSAMYLCASSLRSGINEKLFFGSGTQLSVL.

In its sample, this clonotype was seen a few times. The CDR3 DNA follows: TGTGCCAGCAGCGGACAGGGCTGGGGTGGGCCCCAGCATTTT. Amino acids: CASSGQGWGGPQHF. This sequence joins TRBV12-3 or TRBV12-4 and TRBJ1-5; the match to TRBD1 covers 8 bases. This CDR3 is 14 amino acids long. The trim removed 6 bases at V and 9 bases at J, leaving 10 bases unmatched.

The rearrangement links TRBV7-9 to TRBJ2-7; the D is unclear. This CDR3 is 15 amino acids long. Trimming shortened V by 3 bases and J by 3 bases, and 15 bases separated the two germline ends. Germline V CDR1 and CDR2: SEHNR, FQNEAQ (reference sequence). The CDR3 sequence is CASSLIVAGNYEQYF. The CDR3 DNA reads TGTGCCAGCAGCTTGATAGTAGCCGGAAACTACGAGCAGTACTTC. Variable domain in full (rest from reference TRBV7-9 and TRBJ2-7): DTGVSQNPRHKITKRGQNVTFRCDPISEHNRLYWYRQTLGQGPEFLTYFQNEAQLEKSRLLSDRFSAERPKGSFSTLEIQRTEQGDSAMYLCASSLIVAGNYEQYFGPGTRLTVT.

The chain couples TRBV7-2 to TRBJ2-7, with 10 positions matching TRBD1. The germline V gene has CDR1 SGHTA and CDR2 FQGNSA. The V and J ends lost 0 bases and 2 bases, in that order; junction bases with no gene match: 4. The CDR3 is 16 residues long. CDR3 sequence (DNA): TGTGCCAGCAGCTTAGCAGCCGGGACAGGGGCCTACGAGCAGTACTTC. It codes for CASSLAAGTGAYEQYF.

This sequence joins TRBV9 and TRBJ2-4; 8 bases align to TRBD2. CDR3 length equals 14 residues. CDR1 and CDR2 from the germline V gene are SGDLS and YYNGEE. V lost 4 bases, J lost 7 bases, and 7 bases stayed unmatched. The CDR3, as DNA: TGTGCCAGCAGCTCCAGCGGGAGTAAGAACATTCAGTACTTC. Residues: CASSSSGSKNIQYF.